A single sample gave rise to the 18 T cell receptor beta chains below, sequenced in a study of a mutant IDH1 vaccine in newly diagnosed glioma. The sample's time point: week 47, end of study. All doses held 300 ug of mutant IDH1 20-mer peptide, with topical imiquimod. Profiling relied on immunoSEQ multiplex PCR, and the TCRdb table lists in-frame clones only, not all of them. The table lists about 94,000 clones, roughly 89% of them singletons, with approximately 0.8% in the top ten. Their antigen targets remain unknown. The material was PBMCs, obtained from a glioma patient whose treatment included an IDH1 peptide vaccine. The receptors come from a woman aged 50 to 65 with glioma.

The V gene is TRBV14, the J gene TRBJ2-7, with D possibly TRBD1 on 5 matching bases. This CDR3 is 12 amino acids long. V was cut by 4 bases and J by 6 bases, with 10 bases left in between. Germline V gene data show CDR1 as SGHDN and CDR2 as FVKESK. The CDR3 loop is CASSLTDIEQYF. CDR3 DNA: TGTGCCAGCAGCCTAACGGACATCGAGCAGTACTTC.

The CDR3 DNA sequence: TGTGCCAGCAGTTACCCGGGACTAGCGGGAGGAGAGACCCAGTACTTC. Encoded protein: CASSYPGLAGGETQYF. V gene TRBV28 combines with J gene TRBJ2-5; 15 bases line up with TRBD2. The germline V gene encodes CDR1 MDHEN and CDR2 SYDVKM. V gave up 4 bases and J gave up 4 bases; unmatched junction bases: 4. This CDR3 has 16 amino acids.

The rearrangement uses TRBV4-1 and TRBJ2-7; D unresolved. Germline lookup yields CDR1 MGHRA and CDR2 YSYEKL. The CDR3 is 15 amino acids. V lost 5 bases to trimming and J lost 0 bases, with 14 bases between them. The DNA for the CDR3 is TGCGCCAGCAGCACCTTTTGGGCGGACTCCTACGAGCAGTACTTC. Translated, it gives CASSTFWADSYEQYF.

The chain is built from TRBV28 and TRBJ2-7; possibly TRBD1 for D (5 bases). This CDR3 has 18 amino acids. Looked up from germline, CDR1 is MDHEN and CDR2 is SYDVKM. Trimming removed 5 bases from V and 3 bases from J, with 26 bases in between. The CDR3 loop reads CASSLPLPPQASHYEQYF. CDR3 DNA: TGTGCCAGCAGTCTCCCGCTCCCGCCACAGGCGTCCCACTACGAGCAGTACTTC.

In its sample, this clone was seen once. This chain joins TRBV7-8 and TRBJ1-1; weak D call: TRBD1 (6 bases). Germline V gene data show CDR1 as SGHVS and CDR2 as FQNEAQ. CDR3 size: 15 residues. Trimming stripped 1 base from V and 0 bases from J, with 9 bases between. Written as DNA, the CDR3 is TGTGCCAGCAGCTTAGAAGGGGGAATGAACACTGAAGCTTTCTTT. It codes for CASSLEGGMNTEAFF.

A remark on this clone: No conserved phenylalanine or tryptophan is present at the end of the CDR3, so a read error is the likely explanation. No DNA is shown, since the ends of the CDR3 on it are uncertain; the CDR3 is the one TCRdb lists. The rearrangement uses TRBV7-3 and TRBJ2-3; the table's D call of TRBD2 was not tested on the DNA. The CDR3 is 13 residues long, ends included. Germline V gene data show CDR1 as SGHTA and CDR2 as FQGTGA. The CDR3 spells CASSLLRWDSSGI.

The chain employs TRBV28 and TRBJ2-7; no clear D. Trimming shortened V by 1 base and J by 6 bases, and 13 bases separated the two germline ends. The V gene's germline CDR1 is MDHEN and CDR2 SYDVKM. The CDR3 has 14 amino acids. The CDR3 is CASSLLPRRGEQYF. In DNA form, the CDR3 reads TGTGCCAGCAGTTTATTGCCACGACGCGGCGAGCAGTACTTC.

V usage is TRBV7-9 and J usage is TRBJ1-4; D is possibly TRBD1 (6 bases). V lost 7 bases and J lost 8, with 20 bases in between. Germline loops: CDR1 SEHNR, CDR2 FQNEAQ (reference sequence). This CDR3 has 15 residues. The DNA of the CDR3 is TGTGCCAGCATGAAACTCCAGGGGCCAACCGAAAAACTGTTTTTT. Translating it yields CASMKLQGPTEKLFF.

This chain uses TRBV28 with TRBJ1-5; tentative D call: TRBD1 (5 bases). Germline loops: CDR1 MDHEN, CDR2 SYDVKM. Trimming removed 0 bases at V and 9 bases at J, with 12 bases between. The CDR3 loop spans 14 amino acids. The CDR3 bases are TGTGCCAGCAGTTTATGGAGGGCGGGGGGGCCCCAGCATTTT. Amino acid sequence: CASSLWRAGGPQHF.

The V call is TRBV28, the J call TRBJ1-4, with 9 bases identical to TRBD1. This CDR3 comprises 12 residues. Germline values: CDR1 MDHEN, CDR2 SYDVKM. J was trimmed by 8 bases and V by 10 bases; bases with no gene match: 5. CDR3 DNA sequence: TGTGCCATTGACAGGGGGGACGAAAAACTGTTTTTT. Translated, it gives CAIDRGDEKLFF.

This chain connects TRBV7-6 to TRBJ2-3, with 7 bases identical to TRBD1. This CDR3 has 18 amino acids. CDR1 and CDR2 from the germline V gene are SGHVS and FNYEAQ. V lost 1 base to trimming and J lost 1 base; unmatched junction nucleotides: 11. DNA for the CDR3: TGTGCCAGCAGCTTAGGCACCCAAGGGACAGTACGCACAGATACGCAGTATTTT. Translated, it gives CASSLGTQGTVRTDTQYF.

Turning to this clone: The sample has other DNA sequences that encode this CDR3 too. The J gene is TRBJ1-1, the V gene TRBV7-9; tentative D call: TRBD1 (5 bases). Trimming took 2 bases from V and 4 from J, leaving 8 bases between them. CDR3 length: 13 amino acids. Germline lookup yields CDR1 SEHNR and CDR2 FQNEAQ (reference sequence). CDR3 sequence (DNA): TGTGCCAGCAGCTTACAGGGTGGCACTGAAGCTTTCTTT. Its protein product is CASSLQGGTEAFF.

This chain connects TRBV23-1 to TRBJ1-4; 7 bases line up with TRBD1. TRBV23-1 counts as an open reading frame of uncertain function. Unmatched junction bases numbered 10, after V lost 6 bases and J lost 6 bases. The length of the CDR3 is 15 residues. In nucleotides, the CDR3 is TGCGCCAGCAGACCAACCGGGACAGAGGATGAAAAACTGTTTTTT. This encodes CASRPTGTEDEKLFF.

This rearrangement joins TRBV21-1 to TRBJ1-1. TRBV21-1 is noted as a pseudogene. The length of the CDR3 is 14 residues. Here the CDR3 DNA reads TGTGCCAGCACCTGGGAGGGCTTGAACACTGAAGCTTTCTTT. Translated, it gives CASTWEGLNTEAFF.

This chain connects TRBV19 to TRBJ2-1; no clear D. The germline V gene has CDR1 LNHDA and CDR2 SQIVND (reference sequence). This CDR3 contains 13 residues. V dropped 0 bases and J dropped 10 bases, with 10 bases sitting between them. The CDR3 is CASSIDRSREQFF. In DNA form, the CDR3 reads TGTGCCAGTAGTATAGATCGGTCGCGGGAGCAGTTCTTC.

This chain joins TRBV6-5 and TRBJ2-7; 7 bases are shared with TRBD1. Looked up from germline, CDR1 is MNHEY and CDR2 is SVGAGI. V lost 7 bases to trimming and J lost 5 bases; unmatched junction nucleotides: 8. The CDR3 loop spans 13 amino acids. The CDR3 DNA sequence: TGTGCCAGCACCCAACAGGGGTTCCACGAGCAGTACTTC. Translation gives CASTQQGFHEQYF.

The rearrangement joins TRBV29-1 to TRBJ2-7; D gene uncertain. The germline V gene has CDR1 SQVTM and CDR2 ANQGSEA. There are 12 residues in the CDR3. Trimming took 0 bases from V and 3 from J, leaving 6 bases between them. The CDR3, as DNA: TGCAGCGTTGAAGACCCTGACTACGAGCAGTACTTC. It is translated as CSVEDPDYEQYF.

This clone appeared a single time. This rearrangement joins TRBV28 to TRBJ1-5; the D is unclear. Germline CDR1 MDHEN, CDR2 SYDVKM. Trimming shortened V by 3 bases and J by 0 bases, and 9 bases separated the two germline ends. This CDR3 is built from 15 residues. The CDR3 region has the DNA TGTGCCAGCAGTTTCCGCCAAGCTAGCAATCAGCCCCAGCATTTT. Protein product: CASSFRQASNQPQHF.